The T cell receptor beta chain described here comes from a study of shared clonotypes between healthy human individuals (TCRdb year 2020). Regarding the research as a whole: A few men and a couple of women, aged 18 to 49 years, made up the cohort. For each donor, three plates each were used for CD4 naive and CD4 memory, two plates were used for CD8 naive, and one plate was used for CD8 memory. To estimate repertoire size and how much clonotype sharing occurs between individuals, the study deeply sequenced the blood TCR repertoires of roughly 5 healthy adults. Different laboratories and diverse techniques were used to prepare libraries and sequence TCR repertoires, to increase sequencing depth and limit assay-specific biases. Per donor, leukapheresis produced somewhere between about 0.9 and 10 billion PBMCs.

CDR1 ENHRY and CDR2 SYGVKD were looked up in the germline V gene. CDR3 length: 13 amino acids, cysteine to phenylalanine. The DNA shown is the 39-base CDR3, in frame from base 1. V ends up 6 bases short and J 7 bases short, with an unmatched junction base count of 7. This clone was picked up one time. Its antigen remains unidentified. No much larger clonotype is one base removed from it; base qualities were not supplied. Using the deep immunoSEQ assay, TCR CDR3 regions were amplified from genomic DNA by multiplex PCR. Genomic DNA extracted from each cell subset was distributed evenly over all wells of several immunoSEQ 96-well plates, and each plate served as one replicate. For sorted subsets, about 200 ng genomic DNA, equal to tens of thousands of T cell genomes, was loaded into each replicate PCR. Purified libraries were measured with a Qubit 3.0 fluorometer, size-checked on a Bioanalyzer 2100, and measured again with the KAPA Library Quantification kit. Each immunoSEQ 96-well plate was sequenced on its own single-read 150-cycle Illumina NextSeq 550 flow cell. The paper's processing steps were these. Because only junctional sequences without quality scores were contained in the immunoSEQ output, filtering matching that applied to full-length reads could not be performed. Sequences were annotated with PyIR, a Python wrapper for IgBLAST v1.9, using IMGT germline references to assign V/J genes and CDR3. Reads with weak V/J assignments (E-value above 1e-6), missing CDR3, stop codons, out-of-frame junctions, or ambiguous translated residues were removed. V3J clonotypes were defined as sequences sharing the same inferred V gene, J gene, and CDR3 amino acid sequence. Percentage overlap between repertoires was computed as shared unique clonotypes divided by the size of the smaller repertoire. RTK rarefaction, the Chao1 estimator, and Recon v2.1 estimates of unobserved clonotypes were used to assess repertoire richness. OLGA was used to compute generation probabilities for all TCRbeta clonotypes that the gDNA method yielded from several donors. The clones in this table, taken by TCRdb from immuneACCESS, are in-frame only. Not every clone is retained; where verified, under half of the shortfall comes from an unresolved V gene, and the cause of the rest is unknown. V, J and clone size are those of that table, while D and trimming were read from the DNA. Here the sample has about 700,000 clones; roughly 70% occur a single time. Less than 2% of the sample goes to the ten largest clones.

The full study reports these points: About 5% of naive CD4, around 4% of naive CD8, 2.3% of memory CD4, and around 0.42% of memory CD8 clonotypes were shared across four donors. Sampling was restricted to blood, and TCR repertoires in tissues likely differ from the TCR repertoires found in blood. Because the study included a small number of donors, the genetic and exposure-history diversity represented was limited. Naive subsets generally had larger estimated clonotype richness than memory subsets did. Pairwise subsampling led to the expectation that sequencing depth would affect the degree of clonotype sharing among donors. Even with the large sequencing depth, rarefaction of the sorted-subset datasets indicated that sequencing was incomplete. Clonotypes shared by all four sorted-subset donors showed higher generation probabilities than non-shared clonotypes.

Healthy HIV-negative adults with no recently reported acute infections or vaccinations were included as donors. Every donor was a Caucasian adult living in Nashville, Tennessee, USA. CD4+ T cells were enriched through magnetic negative selection, after which naive cells were positively selected on CD45RA and the remaining negative fraction served as the memory subset. Blood was collected by leukapheresis, and PBMCs were isolated by Ficoll-Histopaque density gradient centrifugation and then cryopreserved in liquid nitrogen vapor phase. Analytical flow cytometry was used to check the purity and quantity of each magnetically sorted T cell population. Genomic DNA was isolated from each sorted fraction and quantified by UV absorbance on a Nanodrop 2000c.

The chain was built from TRBV10-3 and TRBJ1-2; TRBD1 matches 8 bases in the middle. This clonotype was obtained from a woman under 40 in good health. The sequencing sample was made of memory CD4+ T cells sorted from blood. Reading the label with the study, this specimen's cell subset or site is: CD45RA-negative fraction. The nucleotide sequence reads as follows: TGTGCCATCAGGGCGGACAGGGAGTTTGGCTACACCTTC. Translated, it gives CAIRADREFGYTF.